Listed below are T cell receptor beta chains from one sample, sequenced in a study of cytomegalovirus exposure and HLA in healthy donors. Sequencing was performed with immunoSEQ multiplex PCR; in TCRdb, only in-frame clones are kept and a portion is missing. The data hold roughly 120,000 clones, with approximately 94% observed a single time. The specimen sequenced was PBMCs. The receptors originated from a woman under 30 in good health and CMV-seronegative. Each CDR3 is given with its conserved first and last residue. Each record gives: V gene, J gene, clone size, D gene, CDR3 DNA, CDR3 protein. D genes are given only for firm matches. Not all rows give a size; the values are once, few, many and, for expanded clones, a class.

TRBV10-3	TRBJ2-1	.	.	TGTGCCGCAACACCTCGTTCTAGCGACCCTGAGCAGTTCTTC	CAATPRSSDPEQFF
TRBV4-1	TRBJ2-7	once	TRBD2	TGCGCCAGCAGCCGAACTAGCGGGGGAGCCTACGAGCAGTACTTC	CASSRTSGGAYEQYF
TRBV28	TRBJ2-7	once	.	TGTGCCAGCAGTTTTCTGGGTAATAGCGGATACGAGCAGTACTTC	CASSFLGNSGYEQYF
TRBV6-1	TRBJ2-2	.	.	TGTGCCAGCAGTGAACGGGGGGCAGGAACCGGGGAGCTGTTTTTT	CASSERGAGTGELFF
TRBV30	TRBJ1-4	.	.	TGTGCCTGGAGTCTAGGGAGGGAGGAAAAACTGTTTTTT	CAWSLGREEKLFF
TRBV28	TRBJ2-1	.	.	TGTGCCACCTATGGGGAGCCCTACAATGAGCAGTTCTTC	CATYGEPYNEQFF
TRBV6-1	TRBJ2-2	.	TRBD2	TGTGCCAGCAGTGAATTAGGACTAGCGGGAGTCACCGGGGAGCTGTTTTTT	CASSELGLAGVTGELFF
TRBV6-5	TRBJ1-3	.	.	TGTGCCAGCAGTACGGGGGTTAGAAACACCATATATTTT	CASSTGVRNTIYF
TRBV25-1	TRBJ1-4	.	TRBD1	TGTGCCAGCAGTGGCCCCGGGACAGGCAATGAAAAACTGTTTTTT	CASSGPGTGNEKLFF
TRBV7-9	TRBJ2-7	.	.	TGTGCCAGCAGCTTAGTTTCGGACGAGCAGTACTTC	CASSLVSDEQYF
TRBV2	TRBJ2-3	.	.	TGTGCCAGCACCAAGGACATCACAGATACGCAGTATTTT	CASTKDITDTQYF
TRBV2	TRBJ1-1	.	.	TGTGCCAGCAGGATCAGGGAAGGGCACACTGAAGCTTTCTTT	CASRIREGHTEAFF
TRBV9	TRBJ2-7	once	TRBD1	TGTGCCAGCAGCCTCGGACAGGGCGGCGAGCAGTACTTC	CASSLGQGGEQYF
TRBV6-6	TRBJ2-7	once	TRBD2	TGTGCCAGCAGACCGGGGGGTCACGAGCAGTACTTC	CASRPGGHEQYF
TRBV19	TRBJ1-1	.	.	TGTGCCAGTCGGAGAGAGTTGAACACTGAAGCTTTCTTT	CASRRELNTEAFF
TRBV27	TRBJ2-7	.	.	TGTGCCAGCAGTTTCTTGGGGGACTCCTCCTACGAGCAGTACTTC	CASSFLGDSSYEQYF
TRBV7-9	TRBJ2-1	.	.	TGTGCCAGCAGCTGGGGGGGCAGTTCCTACAATGAGCAGTTCTTC	CASSWGGSSYNEQFF
TRBV27	TRBJ2-3	.	TRBD1	TGTGCCAGCAGTTCCCCAGGACAGGGGTTCACAGATACGCAGTATTTT	CASSSPGQGFTDTQYF
TRBV7-2	TRBJ2-7	.	.	TGTGCCAGCAGCTCTCGGGGGGCGAGACCCTACGAGCAGTACTTC	CASSSRGARPYEQYF
TRBV28	TRBJ1-4	.	TRBD1	TGTGCCAGCAGTGTGGACAGGGAGGATGAAAAACTGTTTTTT	CASSVDREDEKLFF
TRBV30	TRBJ2-1	.	.	TGTGCCTGGAGTAGAGGGGGGGACCGATACAATGAGCAGTTCTTC	CAWSRGGDRYNEQFF
TRBV7-9	TRBJ2-1	.	.	TGTGCCAGCAGCTCCGGAGACAGTCCCGAGCAGTTCTTC	CASSSGDSPEQFF
TRBV28	TRBJ2-7	.	.	TGTGCCAGCAGTTCCCGACTAGTGAGATTAAACGAGCAGTACTTC	CASSSRLVRLNEQYF
TRBV27	TRBJ2-5	.	.	TGTGCCAGCAAGACCCTACAGGGCCTGGGCGAGACCCAGTACTTC	CASKTLQGLGETQYF
TRBV5-1	TRBJ1-4	.	.	TGCGCCAGCAGCTTGGGCCCGGGGGGGATGACTAATGAAAAACTGTTTTTT	CASSLGPGGMTNEKLFF
TRBV27	TRBJ1-5	.	.	TGTGCCAGCAGTCCCCTTTCTGGCAATCAGCCCCAGCATTTT	CASSPLSGNQPQHF